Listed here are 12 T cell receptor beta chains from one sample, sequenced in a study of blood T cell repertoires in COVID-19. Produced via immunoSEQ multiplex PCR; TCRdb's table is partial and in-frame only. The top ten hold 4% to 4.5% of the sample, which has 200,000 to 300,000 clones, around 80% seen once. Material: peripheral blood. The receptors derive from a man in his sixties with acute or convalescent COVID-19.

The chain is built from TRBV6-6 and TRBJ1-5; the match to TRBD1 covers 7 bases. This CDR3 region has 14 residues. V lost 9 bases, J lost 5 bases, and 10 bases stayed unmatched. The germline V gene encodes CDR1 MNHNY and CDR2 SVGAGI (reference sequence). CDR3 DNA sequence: TGTGCCAGTAAACAACAGGGGATGCATCAGCCCCAGCATTTT. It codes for CASKQQGMHQPQHF.

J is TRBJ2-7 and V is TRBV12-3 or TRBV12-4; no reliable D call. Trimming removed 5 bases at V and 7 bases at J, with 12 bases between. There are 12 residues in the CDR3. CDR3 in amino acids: CASSQARSEQYF. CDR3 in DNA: TGTGCCAGCAGTCAGGCCCGCAGTGAGCAGTACTTC.

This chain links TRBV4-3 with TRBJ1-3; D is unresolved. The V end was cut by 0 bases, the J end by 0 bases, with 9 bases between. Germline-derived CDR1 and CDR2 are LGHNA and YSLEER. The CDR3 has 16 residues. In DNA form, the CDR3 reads TGCGCCAGCAGCCAAGACAGCGCGATCTCTGGAAACACCATATATTTT. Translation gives CASSQDSAISGNTIYF.

DNA of the CDR3: TGTGCCAGCAGCTCTAGCGGGAGCACAGATACGCAGTATTTT. This gives the protein CASSSSGSTDTQYF. The chain recombines TRBV7-9 with TRBJ2-3; the match to TRBD2 covers 8 bases. Germline V lookup: CDR1 SEHNR, CDR2 FQNEAQ (reference sequence). The J segment lost 0 bases and the V segment lost 4 bases, leaving 0 bases of the junction unmatched. CDR3 size: 14 residues.

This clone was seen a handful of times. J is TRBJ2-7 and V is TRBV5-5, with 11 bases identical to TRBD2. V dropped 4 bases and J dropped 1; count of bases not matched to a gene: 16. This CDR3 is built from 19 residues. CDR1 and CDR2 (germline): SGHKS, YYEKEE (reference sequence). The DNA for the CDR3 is TGTGCCAGCAGCCCCCATCCAGCCGGTCTAGCGGGGGGATCCTACGAGCAGTACTTC. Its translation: CASSPHPAGLAGGSYEQYF.

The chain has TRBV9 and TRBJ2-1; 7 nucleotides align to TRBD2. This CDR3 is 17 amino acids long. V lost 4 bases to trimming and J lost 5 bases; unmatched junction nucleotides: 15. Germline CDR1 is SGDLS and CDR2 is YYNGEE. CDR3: CASSPRLEAGNDNEQFF. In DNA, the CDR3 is TGTGCCAGCAGCCCCCGGCTCGAAGCGGGGAATGACAATGAGCAGTTCTTC.

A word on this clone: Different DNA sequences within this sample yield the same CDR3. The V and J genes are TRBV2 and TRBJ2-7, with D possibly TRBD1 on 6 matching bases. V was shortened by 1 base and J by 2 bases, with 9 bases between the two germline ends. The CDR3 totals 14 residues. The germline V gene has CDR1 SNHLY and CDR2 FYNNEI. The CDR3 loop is CASSEGTAPYEQYF. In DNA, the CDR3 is TGTGCCAGCAGTGAAGGGACAGCCCCCTACGAGCAGTACTTC.

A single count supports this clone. CDR3 bases: TGTGCCAGCAGGTCACAGACAGGGAACACTGAAGCTTTCTTT. This gives the protein CASRSQTGNTEAFF. V and J are TRBV2 and TRBJ1-1; perhaps TRBD1 as D (6 bases). The CDR3 extends over 14 amino acids. Per germline, CDR1 SNHLY and CDR2 FYNNEI. V was clipped by 6 bases and J by 1 base, with 12 bases between them.

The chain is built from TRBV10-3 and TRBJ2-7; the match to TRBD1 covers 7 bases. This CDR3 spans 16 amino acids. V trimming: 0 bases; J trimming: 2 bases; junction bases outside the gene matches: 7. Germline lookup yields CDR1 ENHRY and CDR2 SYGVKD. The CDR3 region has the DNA TGTGCCATCAGTGAGTCCCGTGGGACAGAGACCTACGAGCAGTACTTC. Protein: CAISESRGTETYEQYF.

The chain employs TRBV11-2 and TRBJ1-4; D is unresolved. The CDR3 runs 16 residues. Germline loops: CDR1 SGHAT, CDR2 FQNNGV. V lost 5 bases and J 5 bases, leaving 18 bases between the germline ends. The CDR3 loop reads CASSTVPRVTNEKLFF. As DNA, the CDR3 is TGTGCCAGCAGCACTGTACCTCGGGTCACCAATGAAAAACTGTTTTTT. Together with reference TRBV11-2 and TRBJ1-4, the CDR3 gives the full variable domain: EAGVAQSPRYKIIEKRQSVAFWCNPISGHATLYWYQQILGQGPKLLIQFQNNGVVDDSQLPKDRFSAERLKGVDSTLKIQPAKLEDSAVYLCASSTVPRVTNEKLFFGSGTQLSVL.

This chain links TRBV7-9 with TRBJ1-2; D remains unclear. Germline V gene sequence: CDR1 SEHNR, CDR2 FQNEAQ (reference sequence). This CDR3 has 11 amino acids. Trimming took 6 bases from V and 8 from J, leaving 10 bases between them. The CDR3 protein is CASSNDKGYTF. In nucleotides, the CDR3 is TGTGCCAGCAGTAACGACAAAGGCTACACCTTC.

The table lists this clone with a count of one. The CDR3 nucleotides read TGCGCCAGCAGCTCGGGGACAGGACAGAACACCGGGGAGCTGTTTTTT. This translates into CASSSGTGQNTGELFF. This chain links TRBV5-1 with TRBJ2-2, with 8 bases aligning to TRBD1. The CDR3 totals 16 residues. The germline V gene has CDR1 SGHRS and CDR2 YFSETQ. The V gene end was trimmed by 3 bases and the J gene end by 1 base; junction bases not matched to a gene: 5.